This T cell receptor beta chain stems from a study of blood T cell repertoires in COVID-19. Clones were read by immunoSEQ multiplex PCR, and TCRdb kept only the in-frame ones, dropping some. This sample has approximately 360,000 clones; 90% occur once, and the top ten carry approximately 6.2%. CDR3 length: 14 residues. Germline V gene data show CDR1 as MDHEN and CDR2 as SYDVKM. The junction had 6 bases not matched to a gene; V was cut back by 6 bases and J by 4 bases. On this clone: Other DNA sequences of this sample code for an identical CDR3.

The chain carries TRBV28 and TRBJ1-5; TRBD1 aligns across 7 bases. The sequencing input was peripheral blood. The source of this sequence is a man aged 18 to 30 with active or convalescent COVID-19. The CDR3 DNA sequence: TGTGCCAGCAGCGACAGGGCAATAAATCAGCCCCAGCATTTT. The encoded protein is CASSDRAINQPQHF.